This TCR beta chain was captured in a study of blood T cell repertoires in COVID-19. Profiled with immunoSEQ multiplex PCR; TCRdb holds only in-frame clones, not every one. The sample includes a few hundred thousand clones, 90% seen only once; the top ten take roughly 1.5%. Participant ages covered roughly 18 to 89 years across 25 or so US areas. Each participant's cohort was designated according to participant-reported clinical history. Trimming removed 0 bases from V and 4 bases from J; junction bases left unmatched: 6. Germline V lookup: CDR1 SGHVS, CDR2 FNYEAQ. The CDR3 runs 18 residues. The chain carries TRBV7-6 and TRBJ2-3; 14 bases are a match to TRBD2. The material sequenced was PBMCs or T cells enriched from blood (not recorded which). The clonotype was recovered from a woman between 18 and 29 years old with acute COVID-19. CDR3 protein: CASSLAGGLAGGADTQYF. The DNA for the CDR3 is TGTGCCAGCAGCTTAGCCGGTGGACTAGCGGGAGGCGCAGATACGCAGTATTTT. Drawing the rest from reference TRBV7-6 and TRBJ2-3, the complete variable domain is GAGVSQSPRYKVTKRGQDVALRCDPISGHVSLYWYRQALGQGPEFLTYFNYEAQQDKSGLPNDRFSAERPEGSISTLTIQRTEQRDSAMYRCASSLAGGLAGGADTQYFGPGTRLTVL.